Listed below are T cell receptor beta chains from one sample, sequenced in a study of beta chain features in type 1 diabetes. The method was immunoSEQ multiplex PCR; TCRdb's version includes in-frame clones alone and lacks a portion of them. The sample has 150,000 to 200,000 clones, roughly 60% seen once. Sequencing used naive CD4+ T cells from blood. Source of these receptors: a man aged 25 to 45 with type 1 diabetes. The CDR3 runs from the conserved cysteine through the conserved F or W. Each record gives: CDR3 protein, CDR3 DNA, J gene, D gene, V gene, clone size. The D gene is left open where the match is weak. The size of a clone is reported for some rows only, either as once, few or many, or as a class for expanded clones.

CSASSRTDEIF	TGCAGTGCTAGCAGTCGGACCGACGAGATTTTT	TRBJ2-2	.	TRBV20-1	.
CAWSDSRDGELFF	TGTGCCTGGAGTGACAGTCGCGACGGGGAGCTGTTTTTT	TRBJ2-2	.	TRBV30	.
CASRQLWRGPNNEQFF	TGTGCCAGCAGACAACTCTGGCGGGGACCTAACAATGAGCAGTTCTTC	TRBJ2-1	.	TRBV2	.
CASSEYSGGLETQYF	TGTGCCAGCAGTGAATATTCGGGGGGATTGGAGACCCAGTACTTC	TRBJ2-5	TRBD2	TRBV25-1	.
CACWLPSSYNSPLHF	TGTGCCTGCTGGCTTCCGAGCTCCTATAATTCACCCCTCCACTTT	TRBJ1-6	.	TRBV30	.
CASSPDRALRELFF	TGTGCCAGCAGCCCGGACAGGGCTTTGCGGGAGCTGTTTTTT	TRBJ2-2	TRBD1	TRBV7-2	.
CSVAKGASTDTQYF	TGCAGCGTTGCCAAGGGGGCTAGCACAGATACGCAGTATTTT	TRBJ2-3	TRBD1	TRBV29-1	few
CASSHTGNNYGYTF	TGTGCCAGCAGTCACACAGGGAACAACTATGGCTACACCTTC	TRBJ1-2	.	TRBV6-6	.
CASSYSQGSETQYF	TGTGCCAGCAGTTACTCCCAGGGATCAGAGACCCAGTACTTC	TRBJ2-5	.	TRBV6-5	.
CASSYQAGGLYEQYF	TGTGCCAGCAGTTATCAGGCAGGTGGACTCTACGAGCAGTACTTC	TRBJ2-7	.	TRBV6-5	.
CAISDQRQGDYQPQHF	TGTGCCATCAGTGACCAAAGACAGGGGGATTATCAGCCCCAGCATTTT	TRBJ1-5	TRBD1	TRBV10-3	.
CASSRTSGGNNEQFF	TGCGCCAGCAGCCGAACTAGCGGGGGAAACAATGAGCAGTTCTTC	TRBJ2-1	TRBD2	TRBV4-3	few
CSVQLGTENIQYF	TGCAGCGTTCAACTAGGAACTGAGAACATTCAGTACTTC	TRBJ2-4	.	TRBV29-1	.
CAWTRSNTEAFF	TGTGCCTGGACCCGCAGCAACACTGAAGCTTTCTTT	TRBJ1-1	.	TRBV30	.
CAWSVLGRGSPLHF	TGTGCCTGGAGTGTACTGGGGAGAGGGTCACCCCTCCACTTT	TRBJ1-6	.	TRBV30	.
CACKEGRWNTEAFF	TGTGCCTGCAAGGAAGGCCGATGGAACACTGAAGCTTTCTTT	TRBJ1-1	.	TRBV30	.
CAWSGLGQEYGYTF	TGTGCCTGGAGCGGACTAGGGCAGGAATATGGCTACACCTTC	TRBJ1-2	.	TRBV30	few
CASTKAGSRGTEAFF	TGTGCCAGCACCAAGGCGGGGTCAAGGGGCACTGAAGCTTTCTTT	TRBJ1-1	.	TRBV25-1	few
CASSLARTSGGASTDTQYF	TGTGCCAGCAGCTTAGCGCGGACTAGCGGGGGCGCTAGCACAGATACGCAGTATTTT	TRBJ2-3	TRBD2	TRBV7-2	.
CASSLEERGPPDTQYF	TGTGCCAGCAGCTTAGAGGAGCGGGGCCCGCCAGATACGCAGTATTTT	TRBJ2-3	TRBD2	TRBV7-2	.
CAWRPDWRRVQNTGELFF	TGTGCCTGGAGGCCCGACTGGAGACGGGTACAGAACACCGGGGAGCTGTTTTTT	TRBJ2-2	.	TRBV30	few
CSVDKGGYEQYF	TGCAGCGTTGATAAGGGGGGCTACGAGCAGTACTTC	TRBJ2-7	.	TRBV29-1	few
CASSYGSETQYF	TGTGCCAGCAGTTACGGAAGTGAGACCCAGTACTTC	TRBJ2-5	.	TRBV6-6	.
CASSSSGGPSTDTQYF	TGTGCCAGCAGCTCTAGCGGGGGACCTAGCACAGATACGCAGTATTTT	TRBJ2-3	TRBD2	TRBV7-2	once
CASSLRGKLNTEAFF	TGTGCCAGCAGTTTAAGGGGCAAATTGAACACTGAAGCTTTCTTT	TRBJ1-1	.	TRBV27	.
CASSNDYQETQYF	TGTGCCAGCAGCAATGACTACCAAGAGACCCAGTACTTC	TRBJ2-5	.	TRBV5-6	.
CASSPLDQPQHF	TGTGCCAGCAGCCCCCTTGATCAGCCCCAGCATTTT	TRBJ1-5	.	TRBV7-9	.
CAWSKGQGSHEQYF	TGTGCCTGGAGTAAGGGACAGGGATCCCACGAGCAGTACTTC	TRBJ2-7	TRBD1	TRBV30	.
CASRASQETQYF	TGTGCCAGCAGGGCGAGTCAAGAGACCCAGTACTTC	TRBJ2-5	.	TRBV2	.
CSVELFFSGEAFF	TGCAGCGTTGAGCTGTTTTTTTCCGGAGAAGCTTTCTTT	TRBJ1-1	.	TRBV29-1	.
CSVEGQLAKNIQYF	TGCAGCGTTGAAGGACAGCTAGCCAAAAACATTCAGTACTTC	TRBJ2-4	.	TRBV29-1	few
CSVVRGATEAFF	TGCAGCGTTGTGCGGGGGGCCACTGAAGCTTTCTTT	TRBJ1-1	.	TRBV29-1	.
CASSWVDSTQPQHF	TGTGCCAGCAGCTGGGTGGACAGCACGCAGCCCCAGCATTTT	TRBJ1-5	.	TRBV7-2	.
CASSLEGYPENQPQHF	TGCGCCAGCAGCTTGGAAGGGTATCCAGAGAATCAGCCCCAGCATTTT	TRBJ1-5	.	TRBV5-1	.
CASSQDRGESGYTF	TGTGCCAGCAGCCAAGATCGGGGGGAGAGCGGCTACACCTTC	TRBJ1-2	.	TRBV14	.
CASSQDSTGWREQFF	TGCGCCAGCAGCCAAGATTCGACAGGGTGGCGGGAGCAGTTCTTC	TRBJ2-1	TRBD1	TRBV4-1	.
CASSQGTGPSQETQYF	TGTGCCAGCAGCCAAGGCACAGGCCCATCCCAAGAGACCCAGTACTTC	TRBJ2-5	.	TRBV14	once
CSVDLLKGLSSYNEQFF	TGCAGCGTTGATCTGCTCAAAGGGTTGAGCTCCTACAATGAGCAGTTCTTC	TRBJ2-1	.	TRBV29-1	few
CSVETRQGATDTQYF	TGCAGCGTTGAAACCCGACAGGGGGCAACAGATACGCAGTATTTT	TRBJ2-3	TRBD1	TRBV29-1	few
CSVEGWPGGTDTQYF	TGCAGCGTTGAAGGCTGGCCGGGGGGCACAGATACGCAGTATTTT	TRBJ2-3	.	TRBV29-1	.
CASSLATPGWGNEQFF	TGTGCCAGCAGCTTAGCTACTCCTGGGTGGGGCAATGAGCAGTTCTTC	TRBJ2-1	.	TRBV7-2	once
CASSSNSLNTEAFF	TGCGCCAGCAGCTCCAACAGCTTGAACACTGAAGCTTTCTTT	TRBJ1-1	.	TRBV5-1	.
CASSFVHSGPNNSPLHF	TGTGCCAGCAGCTTCGTCCACTCCGGACCGAACAATTCACCCCTCCACTTT	TRBJ1-6	.	TRBV7-2	.
CASGTNYGYTF	TGTGCCAGCGGGACTAACTATGGCTACACCTTC	TRBJ1-2	.	TRBV7-2	.
CASTDRQETQYF	TGTGCCAGCACGGACCGCCAAGAGACCCAGTACTTC	TRBJ2-5	.	TRBV7-9	few